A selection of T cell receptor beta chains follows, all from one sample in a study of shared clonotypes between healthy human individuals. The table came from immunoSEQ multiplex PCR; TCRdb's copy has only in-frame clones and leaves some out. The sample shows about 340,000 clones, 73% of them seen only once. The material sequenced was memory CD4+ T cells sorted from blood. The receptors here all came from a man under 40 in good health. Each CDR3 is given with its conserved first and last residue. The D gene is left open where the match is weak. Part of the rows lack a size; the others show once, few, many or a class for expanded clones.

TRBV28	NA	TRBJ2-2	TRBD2	TGTGCCAGCAGTTTATCGGGTGCGGGGGGCACCGGGGAGCTGTTTTTT	CASSLSGAGGTGELFF
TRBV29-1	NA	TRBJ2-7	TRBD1	TGCAGCGTTGTTCAGGGGGCGGGGAGCTACGAGCAGTACTTC	CSVVQGAGSYEQYF
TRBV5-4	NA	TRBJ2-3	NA	TGTGCCAGCAGCTTCCCCGGGAACACAGATACGCAGTATTTT	CASSFPGNTDTQYF
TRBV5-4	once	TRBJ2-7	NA	TGTGCCAGCAGCTTGGGAGCGGACGCCTCCTACGAGCAGTACTTC	CASSLGADASYEQYF
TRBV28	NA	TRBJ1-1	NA	TGTGCCAGCAGTTTAGACCCGGTGAACACTGAAGCTTTCTTT	CASSLDPVNTEAFF
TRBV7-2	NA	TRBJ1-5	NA	TGTGCCAGCAGCCTGGGCACAAATCAGCCCCAGCATTTT	CASSLGTNQPQHF
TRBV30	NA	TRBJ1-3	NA	TGTGCCTGGAGTAGTGGCGGAAACACCATATATTTT	CAWSSGGNTIYF
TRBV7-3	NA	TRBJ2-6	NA	TGTGCCAGCAGCTTAGCATCCTCTGGGGCCAACGTCCTGACTTTC	CASSLASSGANVLTF
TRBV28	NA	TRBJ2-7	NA	TGTGCCAGCAGTTTACCGACGAAAAACTACGAGCAGTACTTC	CASSLPTKNYEQYF
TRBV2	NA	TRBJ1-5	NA	TGTGCCAGCACTACTACGACAGGTAGCAATCAGCCCCAGCATTTT	CASTTTTGSNQPQHF
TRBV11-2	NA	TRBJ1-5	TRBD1	TGTGCCAGCAGCTTGGGGGACAGGGTCAATCAGCCCCAGCATTTT	CASSLGDRVNQPQHF
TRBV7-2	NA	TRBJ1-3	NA	TGTGCCAGCAGCTTGAGCATCGCGGGCTCTGGAAACACCATATATTTT	CASSLSIAGSGNTIYF
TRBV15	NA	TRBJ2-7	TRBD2	TGTGCCACCAGCATAAGTCTAGCGGGCTCGGGGGAGCAGTACTTC	CATSISLAGSGEQYF
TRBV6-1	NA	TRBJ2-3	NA	TGTGCCAGCAGTGAATCGGCTGGGGGGGATACGCAGTATTTT	CASSESAGGDTQYF
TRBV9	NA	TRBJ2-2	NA	TGTGCCAGCACCCTCCGTGGCACCGGGGAGCTGTTTTTT	CASTLRGTGELFF
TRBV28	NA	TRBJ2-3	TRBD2	TGTGCCAGTACCCGGGGAGGGAACACAGATACGCAGTATTTT	CASTRGGNTDTQYF
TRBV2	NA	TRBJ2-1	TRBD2	TGTGCCAGCATAGGACTAGCGTCCATTAATGAGCAGTTCTTC	CASIGLASINEQFF
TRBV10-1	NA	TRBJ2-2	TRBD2	TGCGCCAGCAGTGAGTCGAAAGTTGGGACTAGGAGTACCGGGGAGCTGTTTTTT	CASSESKVGTRSTGELFF
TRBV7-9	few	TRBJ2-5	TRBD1	TGTGCCAGCAGCATAGGAGCAGGGGGCTTCCAAGAGACCCAGTACTTC	CASSIGAGGFQETQYF
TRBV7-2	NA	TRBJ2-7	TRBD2	TGTGCCAGCAGCCCGAGCGGGGTCGCTGGATACGAGCAGTACTTC	CASSPSGVAGYEQYF
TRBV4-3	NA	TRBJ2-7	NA	TGCGCCAGCAGCTTTGACAGGAGCTACGAGCAGTACTTC	CASSFDRSYEQYF
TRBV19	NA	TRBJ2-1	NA	TGTGCCAGTAGTTCACCCAACAGGCGGGGATACAATGAGCAGTTCTTC	CASSSPNRRGYNEQFF
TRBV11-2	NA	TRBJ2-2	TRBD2	TGTGCCAGCAGCTTAGTTGGAGGGACTAGCGGGATCGGGGAGCTGTTTTTT	CASSLVGGTSGIGELFF
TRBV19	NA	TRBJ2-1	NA	TGTGCCAGTACCACAATTGGGGGGACCGCCAATTACAATGAGCAGTTCTTC	CASTTIGGTANYNEQFF
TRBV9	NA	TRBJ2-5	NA	TGTGCCAGCAGCGTAGCTCCCAAAGAGACCCAGTACTTC	CASSVAPKETQYF
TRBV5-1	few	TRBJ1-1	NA	TGCGCCAGCAACGCAGCGGGGGTCACTGAAGCTTTCTTT	CASNAAGVTEAFF
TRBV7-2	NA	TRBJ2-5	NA	TGTGCCAGCAGGGTAGGGACATTCCAAGAGACCCAGTACTTC	CASRVGTFQETQYF
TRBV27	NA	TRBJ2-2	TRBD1	TGTGCCTCACACAGCCGCAGGGGGTTGGCCGGGGAGCTGTTTTTT	CASHSRRGLAGELFF
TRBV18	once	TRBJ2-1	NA	TGTGCCAGCACCTCCTACCGGGACATTCGTGATGAGCAGTTCTTC	CASTSYRDIRDEQFF
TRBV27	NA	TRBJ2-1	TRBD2	TGTGCCAGCAGGTGGTCGGGACTAGCGGACAATGAGCAGTTCTTC	CASRWSGLADNEQFF
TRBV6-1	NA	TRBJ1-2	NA	TGTGCCAGCAGCGCAGGGAGGGCGACCTATGGCTACACCTTC	CASSAGRATYGYTF
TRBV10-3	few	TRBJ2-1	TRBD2	TGTGCCATCCGAAGCGGGAGGGCTGAAGATGAGCAGTTCTTC	CAIRSGRAEDEQFF
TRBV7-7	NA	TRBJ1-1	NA	TGTGCCAGCAGCGTCACATTGAACACTGAAGCTTTCTTT	CASSVTLNTEAFF
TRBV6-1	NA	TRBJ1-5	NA	TGTGCCAGCAGTGGGGGTACTCAGCCCCAGCATTTT	CASSGGTQPQHF
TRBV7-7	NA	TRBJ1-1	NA	TGTGCCAGCAGCTTCTCCGGGGAGAACACTGAAGCTTTCTTT	CASSFSGENTEAFF
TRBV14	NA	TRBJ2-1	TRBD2	TGTGCCAGCAGCCAACTCGCGGTAGCGGGAGGGGTTCTTGATGAGCAGTTCTTC	CASSQLAVAGGVLDEQFF
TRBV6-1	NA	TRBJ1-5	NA	TGTGCCAGCAGTATGGGGGAACGATCCGCCGGGTCCCAGCATTTT	CASSMGERSAGSQHF
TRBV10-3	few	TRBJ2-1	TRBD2	TGTGCCATCAGGCAACAACTAGCGGGAGTTCATGAGCAGTTCTTC	CAIRQQLAGVHEQFF
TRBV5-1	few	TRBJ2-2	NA	TGCGCCAGCAGCTTGGGGGCGGCTGGGGAGCTGTTTTTT	CASSLGAAGELFF
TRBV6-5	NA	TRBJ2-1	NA	TGTGCCAGCAGTGCGCAGGGGGGACGGGAGCAGTTCTTC	CASSAQGGREQFF
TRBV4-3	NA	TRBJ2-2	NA	TGCGCCAGCAGCCAAGAATCGGGGCGAGGGAGCACCGGGGAGCTGTTTTTT	CASSQESGRGSTGELFF
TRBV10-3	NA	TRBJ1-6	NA	TGTGCCATCAAGGAAGAAACAAATTCACCCCTCCACTTT	CAIKEETNSPLHF
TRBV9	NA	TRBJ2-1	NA	TGTGCCAGCAGCGTAGAGGCGGGCCGACCCAACAATGAGCAGTTCTTC	CASSVEAGRPNNEQFF
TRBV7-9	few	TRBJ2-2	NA	TGTGCCAGCAGCCAAGACGGGTACACCGGGGAGCTGTTTTTT	CASSQDGYTGELFF
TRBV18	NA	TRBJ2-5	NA	TGTGCCAGCTCCAAATACGGGGAGACCCAGTACTTC	CASSKYGETQYF
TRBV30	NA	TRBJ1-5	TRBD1	TGTGCCTCGGGACAGGGCGATTTCTACCAGCCCCAGCATTTT	CASGQGDFYQPQHF
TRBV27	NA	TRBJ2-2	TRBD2	TGTGCCAGCAGGGCGATCGTAGGACTAGCGGGAGGGCCGGACACCGGGGAGCTGTTTTTT	CASRAIVGLAGGPDTGELFF
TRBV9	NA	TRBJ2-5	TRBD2	TGTGCCAGCAGCGTAGGGGGGACTAGCGGTAGTTCAGAGACCCAGTACTTC	CASSVGGTSGSSETQYF
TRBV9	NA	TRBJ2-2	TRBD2	TGTGCCAGCAGCGTAGGTAGCGGGAGCACCGGGGAGCTGTTTTTT	CASSVGSGSTGELFF
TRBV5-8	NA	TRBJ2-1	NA	TGTGCCAGCAGTCGAAGGGGCCCTGAGCAGTTCTTC	CASSRRGPEQFF
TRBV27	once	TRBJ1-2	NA	TGTGCCAGCGCGAGAAACAATAACTATGGCTACACCTTC	CASARNNNYGYTF
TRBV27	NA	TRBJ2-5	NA	TGTGCCAGCAGTTCCCTAGCAGGGTTCGGGACCCAGTACTTC	CASSSLAGFGTQYF
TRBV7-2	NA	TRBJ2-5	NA	TGTGCCAGCCGGGCGGGGGAGACCCAGTACTTC	CASRAGETQYF
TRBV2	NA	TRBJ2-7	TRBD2	TGTGCCAGCAGGGTGGCTAGCGGGAGGACACTCTCCTACGAGCAGTACTTC	CASRVASGRTLSYEQYF
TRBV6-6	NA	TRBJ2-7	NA	TGTGCCAGCAGCTTCCGGGGGAGCGAGCAGTACTTC	CASSFRGSEQYF
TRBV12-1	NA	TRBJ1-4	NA	TGTGCCAGCAGCTCGGGACAGGGAGGAGAAAAACTGTTTTTT	CASSSGQGGEKLFF
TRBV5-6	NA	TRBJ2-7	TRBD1	TGTGCCAGCAGCTTGGATAGGGACAGGGAGCCCTACGAGCAGTACTTC	CASSLDRDREPYEQYF
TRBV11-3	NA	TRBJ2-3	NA	TGTGCCAGCAGCTTTGGCCAGGGAGGTACGCAGTATTTT	CASSFGQGGTQYF
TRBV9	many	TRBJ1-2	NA	TGTGCCAGCAGCGAGAGGGATGCCAGGGGCGGTCTTAACTATGGCTACACCTTC	CASSERDARGGLNYGYTF
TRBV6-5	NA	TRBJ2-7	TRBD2	TGTGCCAGCAGTTCCAGACTAGCGGGAGGTCTGTACGAGCAGTACTTC	CASSSRLAGGLYEQYF